The rows below give T cell receptor beta chains drawn from one sample of a study of T cell responses to AZD1222 COVID-19 vaccine. Clones were read by immunoSEQ multiplex PCR, and TCRdb kept only the in-frame ones, dropping some. The sample has about 130,000 clones, 88% seen once. Sequencing was performed on peripheral blood, taken on day 0 of AZD1222 vaccination. The receptors originated from an adult in good health. Each CDR3 is given with its conserved first and last residue. Fields, in order: CDR3 length, clone size, D gene, V gene, J gene, CDR3 protein, CDR3 DNA. The D gene is left open where the match is weak. Size is stated for part of the rows, as once, few or many counts, or as a class when the clone is expanded.

length: 15; size: once; D: -; V: TRBV9; J: TRBJ1-2; CDR3: CASSATAGASYGYTF; DNA: TGTGCCAGCAGCGCCACGGCCGGGGCGAGCTATGGCTACACCTTC
length: 13; size: -; D: -; V: TRBV28; J: TRBJ1-1; CDR3: CASSLFQNTEAFF; DNA: TGTGCCAGCAGTTTATTTCAGAACACTGAAGCTTTCTTT
length: 13; size: -; D: -; V: TRBV5-1; J: TRBJ2-7; CDR3: CASSFVPTGEQYF; DNA: TGCGCCAGCAGCTTCGTTCCCACGGGGGAGCAGTACTTC
length: 14; size: medium-sized; D: -; V: TRBV9; J: TRBJ2-1; CDR3: CASSEDSTYNEQFF; DNA: TGTGCCAGCAGCGAGGACAGTACCTACAATGAGCAGTTCTTC
length: 13; size: -; D: -; V: TRBV11-2; J: TRBJ2-7; CDR3: CASSQGQAYEQYF; DNA: TGTGCCAGCAGCCAGGGACAAGCCTACGAGCAGTACTTC
length: 15; size: -; D: -; V: TRBV7-9; J: TRBJ2-2; CDR3: CASSSEEPNTGELFF; DNA: TGTGCCAGCAGCTCGGAGGAACCGAACACCGGGGAGCTGTTTTTT
length: 15; size: -; D: -; V: TRBV21-1; J: TRBJ1-1; CDR3: CASSLSETENTEAFF; DNA: TGTGCCAGCAGCCTAAGCGAGACAGAGAACACTGAAGCTTTCTTT
length: 14; size: once; D: -; V: TRBV21-1; J: TRBJ1-2; CDR3: CASSSHDRNYGYTF; DNA: TGTGCCAGCAGCAGCCACGACAGGAACTATGGCTACACCTTC
length: 15; size: -; D: -; V: TRBV30; J: TRBJ1-1; CDR3: CAWKAGTARDTEAFF; DNA: TGTGCCTGGAAGGCGGGGACGGCCCGGGACACTGAAGCTTTCTTT
length: 16; size: -; D: TRBD1; V: TRBV20-1; J: TRBJ2-6; CDR3: CSASTGGGSGANVLTF; DNA: TGCAGTGCTAGTACAGGGGGCGGCTCTGGGGCCAACGTCCTGACTTTC
length: 14; size: -; D: -; V: TRBV3-1/TRBV3-2; J: TRBJ1-1; CDR3: CASRVVGGATEAFF; DNA: TGTGCCAGCAGGGTGGTCGGAGGGGCCACTGAAGCTTTCTTT
length: 13; size: once; D: -; V: TRBV6-5; J: TRBJ1-1; CDR3: CASSLGGSTEAFF; DNA: TGTGCCAGCAGTCTCGGGGGGAGCACTGAAGCTTTCTTT
length: 15; size: -; D: -; V: TRBV5-6; J: TRBJ2-7; CDR3: CASRSFVGALAEQYF; DNA: TGTGCCAGCAGATCTTTTGTGGGGGCGCTTGCCGAGCAGTACTTC
length: 12; size: once; D: -; V: TRBV6-2/TRBV6-3; J: TRBJ2-1; CDR3: CASSPSGNEQFF; DNA: TGTGCCAGCAGCCCCAGCGGGAATGAGCAGTTCTTC
length: 14; size: -; D: -; V: TRBV11-2; J: TRBJ1-1; CDR3: CASSLMSDRTEAFF; DNA: TGTGCCAGCAGCTTAATGAGCGATAGGACTGAAGCTTTCTTT
length: 12; size: -; D: -; V: TRBV2; J: TRBJ1-2; CDR3: CASIRAGDGYTF; DNA: TGTGCCAGCATTAGGGCAGGGGATGGCTACACCTTC
length: 13; size: once; D: -; V: TRBV24-1; J: TRBJ1-2; CDR3: CATSAAGHHGHTF; DNA: TGTGCCACCAGTGCTGCAGGCCACCATGGCCACACCTTC
length: 13; size: -; D: -; V: TRBV10-1; J: TRBJ1-1; CDR3: CASSDRPNTEAFF; DNA: TGCGCCAGCAGTGACAGACCGAACACTGAAGCTTTCTTT
length: 13; size: -; D: -; V: TRBV12-3/TRBV12-4; J: TRBJ2-5; CDR3: CASRSGPQETQYF; DNA: TGTGCCAGCAGAAGCGGGCCCCAAGAGACCCAGTACTTC
length: 14; size: -; D: -; V: TRBV6-6; J: TRBJ1-2; CDR3: CASSYPGDIYGYTF; DNA: TGTGCCAGCAGTTACCCGGGGGACATCTATGGCTACACCTTC
length: 12; size: -; D: -; V: TRBV12-3/TRBV12-4; J: TRBJ1-2; CDR3: CASSFAGNGYTF; DNA: TGTGCCAGCAGTTTTGCGGGGAATGGCTACACCTTC
length: 17; size: -; D: -; V: TRBV7-6; J: TRBJ2-3; CDR3: CASSLARGGLPTDTQYF; DNA: TGTGCCAGCAGCTTAGCGCGTGGGGGGCTACCCACAGATACGCAGTATTTT
length: 13; size: once; D: -; V: TRBV2; J: TRBJ1-1; CDR3: CASSEALVNVAFF; DNA: TGTGCCAGCAGTGAAGCGCTGGTGAACGTAGCTTTCTTT
length: 17; size: -; D: TRBD1; V: TRBV5-1; J: TRBJ1-1; CDR3: CASRQTGAPGLNTEAFF; DNA: TGCGCCAGCAGACAAACAGGGGCCCCCGGGTTAAACACTGAAGCTTTCTTT
length: 14; size: -; D: TRBD1; V: TRBV7-2; J: TRBJ1-2; CDR3: CASSLWTGTYGYTF; DNA: TGTGCCAGCAGCCTATGGACAGGGACCTATGGCTACACCTTC
length: 14; size: -; D: TRBD1; V: TRBV6-1; J: TRBJ1-2; CDR3: CASSDGQVGYGYTF; DNA: TGTGCCAGCAGTGACGGACAGGTGGGCTATGGCTACACCTTC
length: 14; size: -; D: -; V: TRBV6-7; J: TRBJ1-1; CDR3: CASSYPQGTTEAFF; DNA: TGTGCCAGCAGTTACCCCCAGGGGACGACTGAAGCTTTCTTT
length: 16; size: -; D: TRBD2; V: TRBV11-2; J: TRBJ2-1; CDR3: CASSWRAGGSQDEQFF; DNA: TGTGCCAGCAGCTGGAGGGCGGGGGGCTCCCAGGATGAGCAGTTCTTC
length: 14; size: -; D: TRBD1; V: TRBV2; J: TRBJ1-1; CDR3: CASSEGQGAYNPFF; DNA: TGTGCCAGCAGCGAGGGACAGGGGGCGTACAATCCTTTCTTT
length: 13; size: -; D: -; V: TRBV15; J: TRBJ1-2; CDR3: CATSVDRNYGYTF; DNA: TGTGCCACCAGCGTCGATCGCAACTATGGCTACACCTTC
length: 16; size: -; D: -; V: TRBV11-2; J: TRBJ2-3; CDR3: CASSLVRVAVADTQYF; DNA: TGTGCCAGCAGCTTAGTGAGGGTAGCGGTTGCAGATACGCAGTATTTT
length: 17; size: -; D: -; V: TRBV27; J: TRBJ1-3; CDR3: CASSSKGPMGSGNTIYF; DNA: TGTGCCAGCAGTTCCAAGGGGCCCATGGGCTCTGGAAACACCATATATTTT
length: 13; size: once; D: -; V: TRBV4-3; J: TRBJ2-1; CDR3: CASSQDIQYEQFF; DNA: TGCGCCAGCAGCCAAGATATCCAGTATGAGCAGTTCTTC
length: 15; size: few; D: -; V: TRBV9; J: TRBJ1-1; CDR3: CASSPQGRQDTEAFF; DNA: TGTGCCAGCAGCCCTCAGGGACGTCAGGACACTGAAGCTTTCTTT
length: 13; size: -; D: -; V: TRBV5-1; J: TRBJ2-3; CDR3: CASSSQGMDTQYF; DNA: TGCGCCAGCAGCTCTCAGGGGATGGATACGCAGTATTTT
length: 17; size: -; D: TRBD2; V: TRBV3-1/TRBV3-2; J: TRBJ2-1; CDR3: CASSQADRTSGMAEQFF; DNA: TGTGCCAGCAGCCAGGCCGATCGGACTAGCGGGATGGCTGAGCAGTTCTTC
length: 15; size: -; D: TRBD1; V: TRBV6-2/TRBV6-3; J: TRBJ1-4; CDR3: CASSSSNRGNEKLFF; DNA: TGTGCCAGCAGTTCGTCAAACAGGGGGAATGAAAAACTGTTTTTT